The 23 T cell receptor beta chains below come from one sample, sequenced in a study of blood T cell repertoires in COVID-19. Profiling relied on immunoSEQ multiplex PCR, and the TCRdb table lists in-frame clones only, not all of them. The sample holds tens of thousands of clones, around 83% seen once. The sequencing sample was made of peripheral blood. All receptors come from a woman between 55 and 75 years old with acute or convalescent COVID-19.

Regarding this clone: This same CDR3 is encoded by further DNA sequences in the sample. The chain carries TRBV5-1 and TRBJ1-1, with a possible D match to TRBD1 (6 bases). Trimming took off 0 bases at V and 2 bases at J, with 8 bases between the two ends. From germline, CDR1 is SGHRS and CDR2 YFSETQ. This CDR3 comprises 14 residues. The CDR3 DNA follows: TGCGCCAGCAGCTTGGCAGGGGCCAACACTGAAGCTTTCTTT. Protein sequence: CASSLAGANTEAFF.

The CDR3 protein is CASLDSRAGNEQFF. The CDR3 DNA follows: TGTGCCTCGTTGGACAGTCGGGCAGGGAATGAGCAGTTCTTC. The chain is built from TRBV12-5 and TRBJ2-1; D is possibly TRBD1 (6 bases). Germline V gives CDR1 LGHNT, CDR2 FRNRAP. This CDR3 has 14 residues.

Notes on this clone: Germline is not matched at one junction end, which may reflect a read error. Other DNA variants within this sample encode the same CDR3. The CDR3 protein is CASSRAGGSTDTQYF. The CDR3 coding sequence is TGCGCCAGCAGCCGGGCGGGGGGTAGCACAGATACGCAGTATTTT. The rearrangement joins TRBV7-3 to TRBJ2-3, with 8 bases aligning to TRBD2. This CDR3 has 15 residues. Germline loops: CDR1 SGHTA, CDR2 FQGTGA.

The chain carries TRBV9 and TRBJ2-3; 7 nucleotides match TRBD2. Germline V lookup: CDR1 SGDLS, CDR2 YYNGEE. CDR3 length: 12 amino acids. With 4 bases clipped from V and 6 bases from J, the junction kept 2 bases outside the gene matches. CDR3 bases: TGTGCCAGCAGCATACTAGCGGATACGCAGTATTTT. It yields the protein CASSILADTQYF.

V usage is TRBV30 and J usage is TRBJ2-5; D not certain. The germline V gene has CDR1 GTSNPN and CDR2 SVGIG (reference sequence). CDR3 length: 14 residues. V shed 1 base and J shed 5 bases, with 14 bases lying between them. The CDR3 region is CAWSGVTAGETQYF. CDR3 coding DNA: TGTGCCTGGAGTGGAGTGACCGCCGGGGAGACCCAGTACTTC. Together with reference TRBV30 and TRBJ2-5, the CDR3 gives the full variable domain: SQTIHQWPATLVQPVGSPLSLECTVEGTSNPNLYWYRQAAGRGLQLLFYSVGIGQISSEVPQNLSASRPQDRQFILSSKKLLLSDSGFYLCAWSGVTAGETQYFGPGTRLLVL.

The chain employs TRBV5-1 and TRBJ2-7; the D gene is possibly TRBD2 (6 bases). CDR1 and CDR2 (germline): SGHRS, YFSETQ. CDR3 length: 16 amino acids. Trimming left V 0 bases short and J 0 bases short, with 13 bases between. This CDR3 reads CASSLEGLQSSYEQYF. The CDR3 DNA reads TGCGCCAGCAGCTTGGAGGGACTTCAGAGCTCCTACGAGCAGTACTTC.

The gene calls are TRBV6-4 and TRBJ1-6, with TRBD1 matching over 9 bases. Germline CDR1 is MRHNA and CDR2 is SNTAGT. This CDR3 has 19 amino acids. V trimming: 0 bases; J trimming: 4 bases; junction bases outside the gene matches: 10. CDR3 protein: CASSDSRDRDRDYNSPLHF. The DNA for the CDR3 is TGTGCCAGCAGTGACTCCCGAGACCGGGACAGGGATTATAATTCACCCCTCCACTTT.

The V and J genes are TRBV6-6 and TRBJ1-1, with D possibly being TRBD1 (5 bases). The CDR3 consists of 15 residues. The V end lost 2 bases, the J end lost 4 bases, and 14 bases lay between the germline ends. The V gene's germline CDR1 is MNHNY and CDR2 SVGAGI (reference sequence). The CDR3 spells CASSYGRGAGTEAFF. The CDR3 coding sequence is TGTGCCAGCAGTTACGGGAGGGGAGCAGGCACTGAAGCTTTCTTT.

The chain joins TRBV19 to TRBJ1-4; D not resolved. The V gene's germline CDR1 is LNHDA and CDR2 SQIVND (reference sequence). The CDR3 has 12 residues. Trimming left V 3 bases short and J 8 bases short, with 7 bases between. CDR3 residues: CASSIRGEKLFF. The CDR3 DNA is TGTGCCAGTAGTATTAGAGGCGAAAAACTGTTTTTT.

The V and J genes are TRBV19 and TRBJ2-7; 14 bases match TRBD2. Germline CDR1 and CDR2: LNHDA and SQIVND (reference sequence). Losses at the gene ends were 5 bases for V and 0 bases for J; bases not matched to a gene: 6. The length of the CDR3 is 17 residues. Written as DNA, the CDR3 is TGTGCCAGTAGTCAGCTGACTAGCGGGGGGGCCTCCTACGAGCAGTACTTC. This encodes CASSQLTSGGASYEQYF.

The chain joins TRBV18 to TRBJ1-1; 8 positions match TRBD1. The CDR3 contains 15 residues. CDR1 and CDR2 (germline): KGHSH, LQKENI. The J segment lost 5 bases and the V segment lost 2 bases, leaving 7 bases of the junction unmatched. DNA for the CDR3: TGTGCCAGCTCACCAAAGGCAGGGGGCGGGACTGAAGCTTTCTTT. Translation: CASSPKAGGGTEAFF.

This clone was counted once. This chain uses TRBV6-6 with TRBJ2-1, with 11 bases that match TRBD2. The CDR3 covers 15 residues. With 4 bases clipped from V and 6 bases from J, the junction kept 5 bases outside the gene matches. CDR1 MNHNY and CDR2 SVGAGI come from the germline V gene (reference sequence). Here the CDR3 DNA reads TGTGCCAGCAGTTCCCCGGGACTAGCGGTCAATGAGCAGTTCTTC. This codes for CASSSPGLAVNEQFF.

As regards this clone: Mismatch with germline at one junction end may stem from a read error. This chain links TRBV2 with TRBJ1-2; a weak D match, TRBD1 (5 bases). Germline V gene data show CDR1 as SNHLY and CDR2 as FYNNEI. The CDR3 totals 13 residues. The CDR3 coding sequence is TGTGCCAGCAGCCATCCTCGGGGGGGGACTTTTCCCTTC. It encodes CASSHPRGGTFPF.

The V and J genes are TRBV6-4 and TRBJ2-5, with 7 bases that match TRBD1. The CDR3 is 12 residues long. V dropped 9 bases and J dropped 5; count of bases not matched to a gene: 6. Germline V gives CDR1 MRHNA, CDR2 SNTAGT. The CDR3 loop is CASLNRGETQYF. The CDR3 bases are TGTGCCAGTTTAAACAGGGGTGAGACCCAGTACTTC.

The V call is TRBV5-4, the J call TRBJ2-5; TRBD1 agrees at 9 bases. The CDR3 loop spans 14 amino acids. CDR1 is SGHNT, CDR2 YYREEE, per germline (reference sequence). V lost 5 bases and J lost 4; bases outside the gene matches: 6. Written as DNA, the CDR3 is TGTGCCAGCAGACCGGACAGGGGATCAGAGACCCAGTACTTC. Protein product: CASRPDRGSETQYF.

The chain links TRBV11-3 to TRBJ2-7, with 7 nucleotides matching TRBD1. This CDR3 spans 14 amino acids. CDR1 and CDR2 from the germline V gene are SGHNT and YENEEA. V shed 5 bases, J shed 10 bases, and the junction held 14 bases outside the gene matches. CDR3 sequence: CASSRSGGRLGQYF. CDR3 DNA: TGTGCCAGCAGCCGTTCAGGGGGAAGGCTGGGTCAGTACTTC.

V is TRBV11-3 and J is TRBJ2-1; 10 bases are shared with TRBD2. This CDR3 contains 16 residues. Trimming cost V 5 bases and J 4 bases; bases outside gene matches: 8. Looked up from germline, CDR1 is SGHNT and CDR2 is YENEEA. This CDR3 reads CASSVLGLAAYNEQFF. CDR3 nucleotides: TGTGCCAGCAGCGTCCTAGGACTAGCGGCTTACAATGAGCAGTTCTTC.

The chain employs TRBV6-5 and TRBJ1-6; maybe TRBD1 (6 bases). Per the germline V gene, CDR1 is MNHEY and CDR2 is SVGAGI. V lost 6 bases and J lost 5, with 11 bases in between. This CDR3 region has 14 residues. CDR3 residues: CASRNRDHNSPLHF. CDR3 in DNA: TGTGCCAGCAGGAACAGGGACCATAATTCACCCCTCCACTTT.

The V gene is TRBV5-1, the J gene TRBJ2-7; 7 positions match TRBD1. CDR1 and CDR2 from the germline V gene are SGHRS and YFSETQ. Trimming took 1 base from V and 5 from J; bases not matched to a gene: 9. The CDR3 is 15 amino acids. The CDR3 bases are TGCGCCAGCAGCTTGTCCGACAGGGTATCGGACGAGCAGTACTTC. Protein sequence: CASSLSDRVSDEQYF.

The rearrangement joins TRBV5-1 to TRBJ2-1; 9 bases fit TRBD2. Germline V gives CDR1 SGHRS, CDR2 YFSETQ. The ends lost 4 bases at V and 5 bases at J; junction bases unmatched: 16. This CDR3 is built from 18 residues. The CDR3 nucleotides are TGCGCCAGCAGCGAGTGGGGCGGGAGGGCGGATGTCGACAATGAGCAGTTCTTC. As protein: CASSEWGGRADVDNEQFF.

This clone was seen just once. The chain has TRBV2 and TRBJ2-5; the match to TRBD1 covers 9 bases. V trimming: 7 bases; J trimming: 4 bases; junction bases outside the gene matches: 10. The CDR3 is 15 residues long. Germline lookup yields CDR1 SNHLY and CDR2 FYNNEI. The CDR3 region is CASNPGQGALETQYF. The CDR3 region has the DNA TGTGCCAGCAACCCGGGACAGGGCGCATTAGAGACCCAGTACTTC.

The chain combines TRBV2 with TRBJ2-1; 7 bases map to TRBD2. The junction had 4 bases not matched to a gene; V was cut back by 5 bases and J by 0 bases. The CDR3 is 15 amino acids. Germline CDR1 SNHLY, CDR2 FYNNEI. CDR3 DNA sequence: TGTGCCAGCAGTTCCAGCGGGGCCTCCTACAATGAGCAGTTCTTC. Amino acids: CASSSSGASYNEQFF.

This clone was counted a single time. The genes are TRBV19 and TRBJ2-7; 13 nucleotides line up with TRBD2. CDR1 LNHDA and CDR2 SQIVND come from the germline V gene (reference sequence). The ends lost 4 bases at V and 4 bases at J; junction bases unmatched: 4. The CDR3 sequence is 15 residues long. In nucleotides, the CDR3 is TGTGCCAGTAGTAGGACTAGCGGGGGAGCTTACGAGCAGTACTTC. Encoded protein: CASSRTSGGAYEQYF.